These 15 T cell receptor beta chains originate from one sample sequenced in a study of cytomegalovirus exposure and HLA in healthy donors (dated by TCRdb to 2016 to 2017). To prepare the library, the immunoSEQ multiplex PCR assay was applied. Entries here come from immuneACCESS through TCRdb and include only in-frame sequences with V and J called. Some clones fail to appear in such tables; in the studies checked, an unresolved V gene covers under half of the shortfall, and the cause of the remainder is unknown. The sample table shows 150,000 to 180,000 clones, and roughly 84% are seen once. The biggest ten clones account for about 1.9% of the sample. The sequenced sample was PBMCs. Receptor source: a human donor in good health.

The chain uses TRBV28 and TRBJ1-1; the match to TRBD1 covers 7 bases. Germline loops: CDR1 MDHEN, CDR2 SYDVKM. This CDR3 spans 14 amino acids. Trimming took 5 bases from V and 3 from J; bases not matched to a gene: 6. CDR3 coding DNA: TGTGCCAGCAGTCCCGACAGGGCCGACACTGAAGCTTTCTTT. It encodes CASSPDRADTEAFF. Using reference TRBV28 and TRBJ1-1 for the parts outside the CDR3, the full variable domain is DVKVTQSSRYLVKRTGEKVFLECVQDMDHENMFWYRQDPGLGLRLIYFSYDVKMKEKGDIPEGYSVSREKKERFSLILESASTNQTSMYLCASSPDRADTEAFFGQGTRLTVV.

The chain employs TRBV5-6 and TRBJ1-1; 9 bases match TRBD1. This CDR3 spans 15 amino acids. After removal of 4 bases from V and 6 bases from J, the junction contained 10 bases not matched to a gene. Germline CDR1 and CDR2: SGHDT and YYEEEE. The CDR3: CASSDTTGGRPEAFF. The CDR3 bases are TGTGCCAGCAGCGATACGACAGGGGGACGGCCTGAAGCTTTCTTT.

This clone was recorded once. The chain uses TRBV6-5 and TRBJ1-1; D remains unclear. The CDR3 covers 13 residues. V was trimmed by 2 bases and J by 1 base, leaving 5 bases between them. Germline CDR1 reads MNHEY; CDR2 reads SVGAGI. DNA for the CDR3: TGTGCCAGCAGTTACAGCTCGAACACTGAAGCTTTCTTT. The encoded protein is CASSYSSNTEAFF.

V gene TRBV18 combines with J gene TRBJ1-5; 10 bases align to TRBD1. The CDR3 covers 16 residues. Germline V gene lookup returns CDR1 KGHSH and CDR2 LQKENI. V dropped 5 bases and J dropped 3; count of bases not matched to a gene: 7. CDR3 bases: TGTGCCAGCTCAGCGGGACAGGGGAAGGCCAATCAGCCCCAGCATTTT. It yields the protein CASSAGQGKANQPQHF. The whole variable domain, filled in from reference TRBV18 and TRBJ1-5, reads NAGVMQNPRHLVRRRGQEARLRCSPMKGHSHVYWYRQLPEEGLKFMVYLQKENIIDESGMPKERFSAEFPKEGPSILRIQQVVRGDSAAYFCASSAGQGKANQPQHFGDGTRLSIL.

This clone was picked up a small number of times. V and J are TRBV11-3 and TRBJ2-2; D perhaps matches TRBD1 (5 bases). The germline V and J ends were trimmed by 4 bases and 7 bases, with 13 bases remaining between them. CDR1 SGHNT and CDR2 YENEEA come from the germline V gene. The CDR3 is 14 amino acids. The CDR3 coding sequence is TGTGCCAGCAGCTCCACCAGGGTGGGCGGGGAGCTGTTTTTT. Translated: CASSSTRVGGELFF.

This clone appeared a single time. The chain employs TRBV7-2 and TRBJ1-1, with 8 bases aligning to TRBD1. The length of the CDR3 is 14 residues. Trimming removed 1 base from V and 6 bases from J; junction bases left unmatched: 4. Germline CDR1 reads SGHTA; CDR2 reads FQGNSA. CDR3 in DNA: TGTGCCAGCAGCTTAGGGACAGGGATCCCTGAAGCTTTCTTT. Amino acid sequence: CASSLGTGIPEAFF.

This chain joins TRBV27 and TRBJ1-5; no clear D. Between the trimmed V and J ends, which lost 2 bases and 0 bases, there was a span of 5 bases. The CDR3 has 14 amino acids. CDR1 and CDR2 from the germline V gene are MNHEY and SMNVEV (reference sequence). The CDR3 coding sequence is TGTGCCAGCAGTTTAGCCTATAGCAATCAGCCCCAGCATTTT. It codes for CASSLAYSNQPQHF.

The CDR3 region has the DNA TGCGCCAGCAGGGACTATGGCCCGGCCCGGAAGCCAGATACGCAGTATTTT. This gives the protein CASRDYGPARKPDTQYF. The chain couples TRBV5-1 to TRBJ2-3; D is perhaps TRBD2 (6 bases). Deletions cut 5 bases from V and 4 bases from J, with 23 bases between. The CDR3 loop spans 17 amino acids. From germline, CDR1 is SGHRS and CDR2 YFSETQ.

The CDR3 nucleotides are TGTGCCAGCAGCCCGACAGGGGTCGATGGCTACACCTTC. Protein: CASSPTGVDGYTF. This chain joins TRBV7-3 and TRBJ1-2; 8 positions match TRBD1. Trimming at V came to 5 bases and at J to 6 bases, leaving 5 bases not matched to a gene. The CDR3 consists of 13 residues. The germline gives CDR1 SGHTA, CDR2 FQGTGA.

CDR3 coding DNA: TGTGCCAAAAAGCTCAAAACCGGGACTTATTACAATGAGCAGTTCTTC. Its protein is CAKKLKTGTYYNEQFF. The V gene is TRBV7-2, the J gene TRBJ2-1; D possibly corresponds to TRBD2 (6 bases). Germline loops: CDR1 SGHTA, CDR2 FQGNSA. The CDR3 is 16 residues long. V lost 10 bases and J lost 4, with 23 bases in between.

This sequence joins TRBV11-3 and TRBJ2-3, with 8 bases fitting TRBD2. Germline CDR1 is SGHNT and CDR2 is YENEEA. The ends lost 4 bases at V and 5 bases at J; junction bases unmatched: 5. This CDR3 spans 14 amino acids. CDR3 sequence reads: CASSSRAGEDTQYF. Written as DNA, the CDR3 is TGTGCCAGCAGCTCGCGAGCGGGGGAAGATACGCAGTATTTT.

The CDR3 coding sequence is TGCGCCAGCAGCCTGGACGGGACAGCTAAAGAGACCCAGTACTTC. It is translated as CASSLDGTAKETQYF. V is TRBV5-1 and J is TRBJ2-5; 7 nucleotides agree with TRBD1. The CDR3 spans 15 residues. J lost 3 bases, V lost 4 bases, and 9 bases had no gene match. The V gene's germline CDR1 is SGHRS and CDR2 YFSETQ.

The V gene is TRBV15, the J gene TRBJ2-7, with 9 bases aligning to TRBD1. The CDR3 loop spans 14 amino acids. V shed 1 base and J 6 bases; nucleotides not matched to a gene: 4. Germline CDR1 and CDR2: LNHNV and YYDKDF (reference sequence). In DNA, the CDR3 is TGTGCCACCAGCAGAGCAACAGGGGGCGTCGAGCAGTACTTC. Amino acid sequence: CATSRATGGVEQYF.

The rearrangement joins TRBV5-6 to TRBJ1-4; D is unclear. CDR1 and CDR2 (germline): SGHDT, YYEEEE. The CDR3 length is 14 residues. The germline V and J ends were trimmed by 0 bases and 5 bases, with 8 bases remaining between them. The DNA for the CDR3 is TGTGCCAGCAGCTTGGTGGCAAACAATGAAAAACTGTTTTTT. Residues: CASSLVANNEKLFF.

The chain has TRBV7-9 and TRBJ1-2; D ambiguous. Germline CDR1 and CDR2: SEHNR and FQNEAQ (reference sequence). The V end lost 5 bases, the J end lost 4 bases, and 8 bases lay between the germline ends. The CDR3 loop spans 12 amino acids. The CDR3 bases are TGTGCCAGCAGCCTCAACAGCTATGGCTACACCTTC. This sequence encodes CASSLNSYGYTF.